This T cell receptor beta chain derives from a study of CD4 T cell repertoires in COVID-19. CFSE-labeled cells were stimulated with autologous monocytes plus recombinant SARS-CoV-2 spike or nucleoprotein. This CDR3 comprises 14 residues. In germline, CDR1 is MNHEY, CDR2 SVGEGT. The ends were cut back, 2 bases at V and 7 bases at J, with 12 bases in the middle. Only in-frame clones appear in the TCRdb table, and some are missing; sequencing was by immunoSEQ multiplex PCR. The data hold about 440 clones, with roughly 24% observed a single time. About this clone: Its antigen is not identified.

The sequencing used effector memory CD4+ T cells, cultured in vitro, collected after recovery from COVID-19. The receptor was isolated from a human donor who had COVID-19. The V call is TRBV6-2 or TRBV6-3, the J call TRBJ2-1; D unclear. CDR3 loop: CASSYPPDQNEQFF. CDR3 nucleotides: TGTGCCAGCAGTTACCCGCCCGACCAAAATGAGCAGTTCTTC.